A single sample is the source of the 17 T cell receptor beta chains below, sequenced in a study of cytomegalovirus exposure and HLA in healthy donors. Primers included in the PCR were 60 Vbeta and 13 Jbeta primers. TCRdb keeps only in-frame clones here, not all; method: immunoSEQ multiplex PCR. The data contain about 31,000 clones, around 87% of them singletons. Sequenced sample: PBMCs. These receptors all come from a boy between 10 and 17 years old in good health and CMV-seronegative.

V is TRBV7-2 and J is TRBJ2-7, with 14 positions matching TRBD2. The CDR3 is 16 residues long. The V gene end was trimmed by 5 bases and the J gene end by 0 bases; junction bases not matched to a gene: 3. The V gene's germline CDR1 is SGHTA and CDR2 FQGNSA. CDR3 sequence (DNA): TGTGCCAGCAGCGGGACTAGCGGGGGCTTCTCCTACGAGCAGTACTTC. Translation gives CASSGTSGGFSYEQYF.

The chain has TRBV5-6 and TRBJ2-5; D not certain. V lost 0 bases and J 1 base, leaving 4 bases between the germline ends. This CDR3 spans 13 amino acids. Germline assignment: CDR1 SGHDT and CDR2 YYEEEE. Written as DNA, the CDR3 is TGTGCCAGCAGCTTGGGGAGCCAAGAGACCCAGTACTTC. It encodes CASSLGSQETQYF. Variable domain in full (rest from reference TRBV5-6 and TRBJ2-5): DAGVTQSPTHLIKTRGQQVTLRCSPKSGHDTVSWYQQALGQGPQFIFQYYEEEERQRGNFPDRFSGHQFPNYSSELNVNALLLGDSALYLCASSLGSQETQYFGPGTRLLVL.

V and J are TRBV7-9 and TRBJ2-1; D not certain. Germline CDR1 SEHNR, CDR2 FQNEAQ (reference sequence). This CDR3 comprises 16 residues. V was clipped by 4 bases and J by 5 bases, with 18 bases between them. The CDR3 sequence is CASSSIGELYHNEQFF. CDR3 bases: TGTGCCAGCAGCTCGATAGGAGAGCTATACCACAATGAGCAGTTCTTC.

The chain carries TRBV12-5 and TRBJ2-2; no definite D call. The V gene's germline CDR1 is LGHNT and CDR2 FRNRAP. The V and J ends lost 3 bases and 4 bases respectively, with 18 bases between them. This CDR3 has 17 amino acids. The CDR3, as DNA: TGTGCTAGTGGTTTCATCTTCAAACCCCGAGGCACCGGGGAGCTGTTTTTT. Amino acid sequence: CASGFIFKPRGTGELFF. The full variable domain, in which reference TRBV12-5 and TRBJ2-2 provide the parts outside the CDR3, is DARVTQTPRHKVTEMGQEVTMRCQPILGHNTVFWYRQTMMQGLELLAYFRNRAPLDDSGMPKDRFSAEMPDATLATLKIQPSEPRDSAVYFCASGFIFKPRGTGELFFGEGSRLTVL.

The chain combines TRBV6-5 with TRBJ1-4; 8 bases fit TRBD1. In germline, CDR1 is MNHEY, CDR2 SVGAGI. V shed 0 bases and J 7 bases; nucleotides not matched to a gene: 7. The CDR3 runs to 16 residues. The CDR3 is CASSYSLRGLGEKLFF. Here the CDR3 DNA reads TGTGCCAGCAGTTACTCCCTCAGGGGGCTGGGTGAAAAACTGTTTTTT.

Written as DNA, the CDR3 is TGTGCCAGCAGCTTGGAGGGCGGGGAGAATGAGCAGTTCTTC. Its translation is CASSLEGGENEQFF. The V and J genes are TRBV5-6 and TRBJ2-1, with TRBD2 as a possible D gene (6 bases). From germline, CDR1 is SGHDT and CDR2 YYEEEE. Trimming stripped 0 bases from V and 7 bases from J, with 11 bases between. There are 14 residues in the CDR3.

V usage is TRBV29-1 and J usage is TRBJ2-5; D is possibly TRBD1 (5 bases). The CDR3 runs to 12 residues. The ends were cut back, 4 bases at V and 9 bases at J, with 15 bases in the middle. Germline CDR1 is SQVTM and CDR2 is ANQGSEA. CDR3 sequence: CSVAQAGRAQYF. In DNA form, the CDR3 reads TGCAGCGTTGCCCAAGCAGGCAGGGCCCAGTACTTC.

This chain connects TRBV5-1 to TRBJ1-6, with D possibly matching TRBD1 (5 bases). Germline assignment: CDR1 SGHRS and CDR2 YFSETQ. The CDR3 totals 16 residues. Trimming removed 4 bases at V and 6 bases at J, with 17 bases between. This CDR3 is CASSLGGVALNSPLHF. Written as DNA, the CDR3 is TGCGCCAGCAGCCTGGGGGGGGTTGCGCTTAATTCACCCCTCCACTTT.

The chain recombines TRBV6-1 with TRBJ1-1; 10 positions match TRBD1. Looked up from germline, CDR1 is MNHNS and CDR2 is SASEGT. V dropped 3 bases and J dropped 0; count of bases not matched to a gene: 1. This CDR3 comprises 15 residues. The CDR3, as DNA: TGTGCCAGCAGTGAGGACAGGGGGATGAACACTGAAGCTTTCTTT. It is translated as CASSEDRGMNTEAFF.

The chain links TRBV6-6 to TRBJ2-7, with D tentatively TRBD1 (5 bases). V dropped 4 bases and J dropped 4 bases, with 11 bases sitting between them. This CDR3 region has 13 residues. The germline CDR1 and CDR2 sequences are MNHNY and SVGAGI (reference sequence). CDR3 DNA: TGTGCCAGCAGTTCAGCAGGGATATACGAGCAGTACTTC. Translated: CASSSAGIYEQYF.

In its sample, this clone was seen once. The chain uses TRBV7-9 and TRBJ2-7, with TRBD2 as a possible D gene (5 bases). The CDR3 is made up of 15 amino acids. Per the germline V gene, CDR1 is SEHNR and CDR2 is FQNEAQ (reference sequence). With 3 bases removed from V and 2 bases from J, the gap between germline ends came to 14 bases. The CDR3 DNA sequence: TGTGCCAGCAGCTTGGCCACCGGGATCACCTACGAGCAGTACTTC. This translates into CASSLATGITYEQYF.

This chain uses TRBV19 with TRBJ2-3; D uncertain. The germline V gene has CDR1 LNHDA and CDR2 SQIVND (reference sequence). V lost 3 bases and J lost 6, with 16 bases in between. The CDR3 loop spans 15 amino acids. The CDR3 protein is CASSMGTDRRDTQYF. CDR3 bases: TGTGCCAGTAGTATGGGCACAGACCGCAGGGATACGCAGTATTTT. The whole variable domain, filled in from reference TRBV19 and TRBJ2-3, reads DGGITQSPKYLFRKEGQNVTLSCEQNLNHDAMYWYRQDPGQGLRLIYYSQIVNDFQKGDIAEGYSVSREKKESFPLTVTSAQKNPTAFYLCASSMGTDRRDTQYFGPGTRLTVL.

The gene calls are TRBV19 and TRBJ1-6; 8 bases are a match to TRBD1. CDR1 LNHDA and CDR2 SQIVND come from the germline V gene (reference sequence). After removal of 10 bases from V and 14 bases from J, the junction contained 22 bases not matched to a gene. The CDR3 consists of 16 residues. This CDR3 is CATSLAGGAGGTALHF. The CDR3, as DNA: TGTGCCACCTCGCTGGCAGGGGGCGCAGGGGGCACGGCCCTCCACTTT.

The V gene is TRBV5-5, the J gene TRBJ1-2; perhaps TRBD1 as D (6 bases). CDR1 and CDR2 from the germline V gene are SGHKS and YYEKEE (reference sequence). V was clipped by 0 bases and J by 4 bases, with 13 bases between them. The CDR3 covers 15 residues. CDR3 residues: CASSLGLQGAYGYTF. The CDR3 coding sequence is TGTGCCAGCAGCTTGGGCCTACAGGGAGCCTATGGCTACACCTTC.

As for this clone: A junction boundary mismatches the germline segment, possibly from a read error. The chain couples TRBV5-1 to TRBJ1-5, with TRBD1 as a possible D gene (5 bases). Germline V gene data show CDR1 as SGHRS and CDR2 as YFSETQ. There are 16 residues in the CDR3. Written as DNA, the CDR3 is TGCGCCAGCAGCTTGGGGGAAGGGGATAGCAGTCAGCCCCAGCATTTT. Translating it yields CASSLGEGDSSQPQHF.

The chain links TRBV7-9 to TRBJ2-7; D possibly corresponds to TRBD1 (6 bases). CDR3 length: 14 residues. Trimming removed 4 bases from V and 5 bases from J, with 15 bases in between. Germline V lookup: CDR1 SEHNR, CDR2 FQNEAQ (reference sequence). CDR3 in amino acids: CASSSMSGVDEQYF. The CDR3 region has the DNA TGTGCCAGCAGCTCTATGTCAGGGGTTGACGAGCAGTACTTC.

The chain recombines TRBV11-2 with TRBJ2-5, with D maybe TRBD1 (6 bases). Deletions cut 5 bases from V and 4 bases from J, with 14 bases between. The CDR3 runs 14 residues. Per the germline V gene, CDR1 is SGHAT and CDR2 is FQNNGV. This chain's CDR3 is CASSLQGLRETQYF. The CDR3 bases are TGTGCCAGCAGCCTCCAGGGGTTACGAGAGACCCAGTACTTC.